What follows are 12 T cell receptor beta chains derived from one specimen sequenced in a study of cytomegalovirus exposure and HLA in healthy donors. The PCR contained 60 Vbeta and 13 Jbeta primers. Some clones are missing from TCRdb's copy, which holds only in-frame ones; the method was immunoSEQ multiplex PCR. The sample table sets out about 120,000 clones. The sequencing input was PBMCs. These receptors were taken from a man in his late teens or twenties in good health and CMV-seronegative.

This sequence joins TRBV5-4 and TRBJ2-7; 7 nucleotides align to TRBD1. Germline V gene data show CDR1 as SGHNT and CDR2 as YYREEE (reference sequence). With 0 bases clipped from V and 0 bases from J, the junction kept 9 bases outside the gene matches. This CDR3 contains 17 residues. CDR3 sequence: CASSLGISRGSSYEQYF. The CDR3 DNA reads TGTGCCAGCAGCTTGGGGATAAGCAGGGGGTCCTCCTACGAGCAGTACTTC. The full variable domain, its missing parts supplied by reference TRBV5-4 and TRBJ2-7, is ETGVTQSPTHLIKTRGQQVTLRCSSQSGHNTVSWYQQALGQGPQFIFQYYREEENGRGNFPPRFSGLQFPNYSSELNVNALELDDSALYLCASSLGISRGSSYEQYFGPGTRLTVT.

This rearrangement joins TRBV11-2 to TRBJ1-1; TRBD1 is a possible D gene (5 bases). CDR3 size: 13 residues. V was pared by 3 bases and J by 4 bases, with 9 bases between. Germline V lookup: CDR1 SGHAT, CDR2 FQNNGV. The chain's CDR3 is CASSFLGGTEAFF. The CDR3 DNA sequence: TGTGCCAGCAGCTTTTTGGGGGGCACTGAAGCTTTCTTT.

The chain combines TRBV6-5 with TRBJ2-7; D unclear. Trimming left V 1 base short and J 1 base short, with 8 bases between. Per germline, CDR1 MNHEY and CDR2 SVGAGI. The CDR3 consists of 14 residues. CDR3 nucleotide sequence: TGTGCCAGCAGTTACTTCGCAGAATCCTACGAGCAGTACTTC. It specifies CASSYFAESYEQYF.

A remark on this clone: The germline gene is not matched at one end of the junction; a read error may be the cause. This sequence joins TRBV5-4 and TRBJ2-1; D not certain. The CDR3 totals 12 residues. CDR1 and CDR2 from the germline V gene are SGHNT and YYREEE (reference sequence). The CDR3 here is CASSFNANGQFF. In DNA form, the CDR3 reads TGTGCCAGCAGCTTTAACGCTAATGGGCAGTTCTTC.

This chain links TRBV29-1 with TRBJ1-1, with D possibly matching TRBD1 (6 bases). Trimming removed 7 bases at V and 0 bases at J, with 12 bases between. This CDR3 comprises 13 residues. Germline values: CDR1 SQVTM, CDR2 ANQGSEA. The CDR3 DNA sequence: TGCAGCGCAGGGAGGGGGATGAACACTGAAGCTTTCTTT. Its translation: CSAGRGMNTEAFF.

The genes are TRBV11-1 and TRBJ2-5; 7 bases are a match to TRBD2. The V and J ends lost 5 bases and 5 bases, in that order; junction bases with no gene match: 14. Germline V gives CDR1 SGHAT, CDR2 FQDESV (reference sequence). The CDR3 totals 16 residues. The CDR3 here is CASSREQRGREETQYF. Written as DNA, the CDR3 is TGTGCCAGCAGCCGTGAGCAGCGGGGTCGCGAGGAGACCCAGTACTTC.

The chain couples TRBV7-9 to TRBJ1-1; D gene ambiguous. Trimming removed 8 bases at V and 6 bases at J, with 13 bases between. The CDR3 consists of 12 residues. Per germline, CDR1 SEHNR and CDR2 FQNEAQ (reference sequence). The CDR3 reads CASSEGKAEAFF. The DNA of the CDR3 is TGTGCCAGCTCAGAGGGAAAGGCTGAAGCTTTCTTT.

J is TRBJ1-1 and V is TRBV5-4, with D unclear. The CDR3 contains 14 residues. V lost 4 bases and J lost 1, with 11 bases in between. CDR1 and CDR2 from the germline V gene are SGHNT and YYREEE (reference sequence). CDR3 protein: CASSTITQNTEAFF. The DNA for the CDR3 is TGTGCCAGCAGCACAATAACCCAGAACACTGAAGCTTTCTTT.

This rearrangement joins TRBV19 to TRBJ1-1, with D perhaps TRBD1 (5 bases). CDR3 length: 11 residues. Per the germline V gene, CDR1 is LNHDA and CDR2 is SQIVND (reference sequence). V dropped 7 bases and J dropped 6 bases, with 9 bases sitting between them. The CDR3 region is CASKGHAEAFF. The CDR3 DNA follows: TGTGCCAGTAAGGGGCACGCTGAAGCTTTCTTT. Full variable domain (outside the CDR3, taken from reference TRBV19 and TRBJ1-1): DGGITQSPKYLFRKEGQNVTLSCEQNLNHDAMYWYRQDPGQGLRLIYYSQIVNDFQKGDIAEGYSVSREKKESFPLTVTSAQKNPTAFYLCASKGHAEAFFGQGTRLTVV.

The V and J genes are TRBV5-6 and TRBJ1-4; no firm D call. V shed 1 base and J shed 4 bases, with 14 bases lying between them. This CDR3 has 16 amino acids. Per the germline V gene, CDR1 is SGHDT and CDR2 is YYEEEE. CDR3 amino acids: CASSLRRGQLNEKLFF. Written as DNA, the CDR3 is TGTGCCAGCAGCTTGCGTAGAGGTCAACTTAATGAAAAACTGTTTTTT.

The CDR3 protein is CASSDKRSSYNEQFF. The DNA of the CDR3 is TGTGCCAGCAGCGATAAGCGGAGCTCCTACAATGAGCAGTTCTTC. The rearrangement links TRBV5-4 to TRBJ2-1; D may be TRBD2 (5 bases). In germline, CDR1 is SGHNT, CDR2 YYREEE (reference sequence). Trimming removed 4 bases at V and 0 bases at J, with 11 bases between. CDR3 length: 15 residues.

The chain links TRBV6-1 to TRBJ2-2, with 13 bases aligning to TRBD2. CDR3 length equals 15 residues. The V segment lost 6 bases and the J segment 6 bases; nucleotides outside the gene matches: 4. Per the germline V gene, CDR1 is MNHNS and CDR2 is SASEGT. The CDR3 region is CASRAGTSGAGELFF. The CDR3 DNA reads TGTGCCAGCAGGGCCGGGACTAGCGGGGCCGGGGAGCTGTTTTTT.